This TCR beta chain is drawn from a study of shared T cell receptors in the human thymus. TCRdb keeps only in-frame clones here, not all; method: immunoSEQ multiplex PCR. The repertoire has hundreds of thousands of clones, roughly 74% of them found once; the top ten carry 0.013%. The CDR3 sequence is 16 residues long. Trimming removed 1 base from V and 6 bases from J, with 14 bases in between. In germline, CDR1 is SGHNT, CDR2 YYREEE (reference sequence). The sample was also linked to a second study, of human thymus T cells. As that report states: The thymus tissue came from resections taken during corrective heart surgery. A high degree of thymic repertoire overlap among unrelated individuals was reported in related research.

This chain connects TRBV5-4 to TRBJ1-6; D not resolved. Sample: thymocytes. The receptor was derived from a boy under two years old with a congenital heart defect. CDR3 sequence (DNA): TGTGCCAGCAGCTTGCAAGGGAGGGCCGGTAATTCACCCCTCCACTTT. This codes for CASSLQGRAGNSPLHF.